The entry below describes one TCR beta chain. This sample stems from a study of blood T cell repertoires in COVID-19. Study at large: Italy, Spain and the United States were the sources of the convalescent and acute COVID-19 samples.

The data were produced by immunoSEQ multiplex PCR, yet TCRdb's version contains in-frame clones alone and is incomplete. This sample has 130,000 to 150,000 clones, with roughly 84% found just once. This receptor was obtained from a human donor with acute or convalescent COVID-19. The donor label of this sample is uncertain. The sample comprised peripheral blood.

The DNA of the CDR3 is TGTGCCAGTAGTAGGCCAGGGGCTAGGAGCACCGGGGAGCTGTTTTTT. Its protein product is CASSRPGARSTGELFF. The chain couples TRBV19 to TRBJ2-2, with a tentative D call TRBD1 (6 bases). With 4 bases removed from V and 4 bases from J, the gap between germline ends came to 16 bases. The CDR3 spans 16 residues. Germline CDR1 reads LNHDA; CDR2 reads SQIVND (reference sequence).